This T cell receptor (beta chain) was captured in a study of blood T cell repertoires in COVID-19. About the study: Acute and convalescent COVID-19 samples came from the United States, Italy and Spain. In each case, the material was cDNA or gDNA derived from T cells, B-cell-depleted T cells, or PBMCs.

The study recruited people aged roughly 18 to 95 years across approximately 23 US areas. Under the authors' procedure: For nucleated cells, counts were estimated from reference gene primer amplification. This table comes from immunoSEQ multiplex PCR, and its TCRdb copy is limited to in-frame clones, with some not included. That table supplies the V and J calls and clone size; D and trimming were determined from the DNA. The data contain hundreds of thousands of clones, around nine tenths of them singletons. Germline values: CDR1 MDHEN, CDR2 SYDVKM. This CDR3 is 14 amino acids long. V lost 5 bases and J lost 1, with 9 bases in between.

This chain connects TRBV28 to TRBJ1-5; D not certain. The specimen sequenced was PBMCs or T cells enriched from blood (not recorded which). The TCR was taken from a young woman with acute COVID-19. In nucleotides, the CDR3 is TGTGCCAGCAGTCCCCCACAGAGCAATCAGCCCCAGCATTTT. This gives the protein CASSPPQSNQPQHF.